The 28 T cell receptor beta chains reported below all come from one sample, sequenced in a study of T cells in Graves' hyperthyroidism and ophthalmopathy. RNA transcripts yielded amplified TCR beta CDR3 regions. HTBI primers were the set used in a first-round RT-PCR of the TCR CDR3. Via MiXCR, TCRdb re-called the multiplex PCR reads, giving one row per CDR3 protein. Among about 350,000 distinct CDR3 sequences, about a fifth were seen once, and the ten largest hold about 4%. Source material: blood. These TCRs come from a woman between 18 and 30 years old with Graves' hyperthyroidism.

In its sample, this clonotype was seen many times. The chain combines TRBV10-3 with TRBJ2-7; perhaps D is TRBD1 or TRBD2 (5 bases each). The germline V and J ends were trimmed by 3 bases and 7 bases, with 13 bases remaining between them. Germline assignment: CDR1 ENHRY and CDR2 SYGVKD. The CDR3 is 13 residues long. Here the CDR3 reads CAISEQDSREQYF. The CDR3 bases are TGTGCCATCAGTGAACAGGACTCTCGGGAGCAGTACTTC.

The rearrangement uses TRBV6-1 and TRBJ2-7, with 7 bases fitting TRBD2. Germline lookup yields CDR1 MNHNS and CDR2 SASEGT. The length of the CDR3 is 15 residues. V lost 6 bases and J lost 0; bases outside the gene matches: 8. CDR3 bases: TGTGCCAGCAGACCAACTAGCGTAAGCTCCTACGAGCAGTACTTC. This gives the protein CASRPTSVSSYEQYF.

This clonotype turned up a few times. The chain uses TRBV20-1 and TRBJ2-5; possibly TRBD1 for D (5 bases). The CDR3 is 13 residues long. Germline loops: CDR1 DFQATT, CDR2 SNEGSKA (reference sequence). V lost 3 bases and J 1 base, leaving 9 bases between the germline ends. The CDR3 protein is CSASPTGQETQYF. Here the CDR3 DNA reads TGCAGTGCTAGTCCCACAGGCCAAGAGACCCAGTACTTC.

The V gene is TRBV20-1, the J gene TRBJ2-7; TRBD2 aligns across 12 bases. Trimming removed 3 bases from V and 1 base from J; junction bases left unmatched: 4. CDR1 DFQATT and CDR2 SNEGSKA come from the germline V gene (reference sequence). The CDR3 covers 15 residues. For the CDR3, the DNA is TGCAGTGCTAGCCCTCTAGCGGGGGGGTCCTACGAGCAGTACTTC. This translates into CSASPLAGGSYEQYF.

The sample holds many counts of this clonotype. V gene TRBV7-9 combines with J gene TRBJ2-7; the D gene is possibly TRBD2 (7 bases). Germline V gene sequence: CDR1 SEHNR, CDR2 FQNEAQ (reference sequence). The CDR3 extends over 15 amino acids. Deletions cut 3 bases from V and 3 bases from J, with 15 bases between. The chain's CDR3 is CASSLGGGTIYEQYF. DNA for the CDR3: TGTGCCAGCAGCTTGGGAGGGGGAACAATCTACGAGCAGTACTTC. Looking up the rest from reference TRBV7-9 and TRBJ2-7 gives the full variable domain: DTGVSQNPRHKITKRGQNVTFRCDPISEHNRLYWYRQTLGQGPEFLTYFQNEAQLEKSRLLSDRFSAERPKGSFSTLEIQRTEQGDSAMYLCASSLGGGTIYEQYFGPGTRLTVT.

This clonotype was detected many times. This chain joins TRBV20-1 and TRBJ2-7; 8 bases line up with TRBD2. Trimming cost V 4 bases and J 5 bases; bases outside gene matches: 10. The germline V gene has CDR1 DFQATT and CDR2 SNEGSKA (reference sequence). CDR3 size: 14 residues. CDR3 amino acids: CSATREGIGDEQYF. The CDR3, as DNA: TGCAGTGCTACCCGGGAGGGGATAGGGGACGAGCAGTACTTC.

The chain uses TRBV6-2 or TRBV6-3 and TRBJ2-7, with D unclear. V gave up 2 bases and J gave up 2 bases, with 7 bases separating them. This CDR3 comprises 13 residues. Germline V gives CDR1 MNHEY, CDR2 SVGEGT. CDR3 in amino acids: CASSYAVPYEQYF. CDR3 nucleotide sequence: TGTGCCAGCAGTTACGCGGTCCCCTACGAGCAGTACTTC.

This chain joins TRBV3-1 and TRBJ1-1; D may be TRBD1 (6 bases). This CDR3 has 14 amino acids. The ends were cut back, 3 bases at V and 6 bases at J, with 14 bases in the middle. Per germline, CDR1 LGHDT and CDR2 YNNKEL (reference sequence). CDR3 loop: CASSQAGELAEAFF. The CDR3 DNA reads as TGTGCCAGCAGCCAGGCAGGGGAGTTGGCTGAAGCTTTCTTT.

This clonotype was recorded only once. It may be a read error: a sequence one base away is much more abundant. V gene TRBV20-1 combines with J gene TRBJ2-5, with a tentative D call TRBD2 (5 bases). This CDR3 contains 13 residues. Germline CDR1 reads DFQATT; CDR2 reads SNEGSKA (reference sequence). V dropped 3 bases and J dropped 9 bases, with 17 bases sitting between them. The CDR3 DNA is TGCAGTGCTAGGAGAGTGCAGGAGGAGTCCCAGTACTTC. It yields the protein CSARRVQEESQYF.

This chain joins TRBV11-2 and TRBJ1-3; D perhaps matches TRBD1 (6 bases). Germline assignment: CDR1 SGHAT and CDR2 FQNNGV. The germline V and J ends were trimmed by 6 bases and 0 bases, with 24 bases remaining between them. This CDR3 has 19 residues. The CDR3 DNA follows: TGTGCCAGCAGTTTTCGGGACAAGACCTTATTTTACTCTGGAAACACCATATATTTT. This translates into CASSFRDKTLFYSGNTIYF.

This clonotype was recorded many times. The genes are TRBV30 and TRBJ1-1, with D perhaps TRBD1 (6 bases). The V and J ends lost 1 base and 11 bases respectively, with 14 bases between them. The CDR3 is 12 residues long. Germline lookup yields CDR1 GTSNPN and CDR2 SVGIG (reference sequence). The CDR3 DNA reads TGTGCCTGGAGTGGTGGCAGGGGAGGCGCTTTCTTT. Translation: CAWSGGRGGAFF.

This clonotype has a count of ten or more. The genes are TRBV10-3 and TRBJ1-5; 9 bases match TRBD1. Germline V lookup: CDR1 ENHRY, CDR2 SYGVKD. The CDR3 totals 18 residues. With V trimmed by 0 bases and J by 6 bases, 12 bases remained unmatched. The CDR3 loop reads CAISESNLVQGASQPQHF. For the CDR3, the DNA is TGTGCCATCAGTGAGTCGAACCTCGTACAGGGGGCAAGTCAGCCCCAGCATTTT.

At least ten counts were recorded for this clonotype. The gene calls are TRBV19 and TRBJ1-2, with 7 bases that match TRBD1. This CDR3 is 13 amino acids long. Trimming cost V 9 bases and J 2 bases; bases outside gene matches: 6. Per germline, CDR1 LNHDA and CDR2 SQIVND (reference sequence). CDR3 in amino acids: CASSRGQNYGYTF. The CDR3 DNA is TGTGCCAGCAGCCGGGGACAGAACTATGGCTACACCTTC.

There are many counts of this clonotype. This chain uses TRBV27 with TRBJ2-7, with 11 bases that match TRBD1. The J segment lost 7 bases and the V segment lost 10 bases, leaving 9 bases of the junction unmatched. Per the germline V gene, CDR1 is MNHEY and CDR2 is SMNVEV (reference sequence). This CDR3 comprises 13 residues. CDR3 nucleotides: TGTGCCACGGCCGGGACAGGGGGTTGGGAGCAGTACTTC. Protein: CATAGTGGWEQYF.

This clonotype occurred many times. V and J are TRBV20-1 and TRBJ1-3; 8 nucleotides match TRBD1. This CDR3 has 15 amino acids. The V segment lost 6 bases and the J segment 4 bases; nucleotides outside the gene matches: 11. In germline, CDR1 is DFQATT, CDR2 SNEGSKA (reference sequence). The CDR3 is CSAEGTGVSGNTIYF. CDR3 in DNA: TGCAGTGCCGAGGGGACAGGAGTATCCGGAAACACCATATATTTT.

In its sample, this clonotype was seen many times. CDR3 region: CAWSGDRGFSYEQYF. The CDR3 DNA sequence: TGTGCCTGGAGTGGGGACAGGGGGTTCTCCTACGAGCAGTACTTC. V is TRBV30 and J is TRBJ2-7; 11 bases fit TRBD1. The germline V gene encodes CDR1 GTSNPN and CDR2 SVGIG (reference sequence). Trimming at V came to 1 base and at J to 0 bases, leaving 2 bases not matched to a gene. The CDR3 sequence is 15 residues long. The full variable domain, rest sourced from reference TRBV30 and TRBJ2-7, is SQTIHQWPATLVQPVGSPLSLECTVEGTSNPNLYWYRQAAGRGLQLLFYSVGIGQISSEVPQNLSASRPQDRQFILSSKKLLLSDSGFYLCAWSGDRGFSYEQYFGPGTRLTVT.

V is TRBV6-1 and J is TRBJ1-1, with D possibly matching TRBD1 (6 bases). Germline V gives CDR1 MNHNS, CDR2 SASEGT. V lost 2 bases and J lost 7, with 14 bases in between. The CDR3 is made up of 14 amino acids. The CDR3 DNA reads TGTGCCAGCAGTGAAATTGCAGGGGCTCGTGAAGCTTTCTTT. Its protein product is CASSEIAGAREAFF.

This clonotype was seen a handful of times. DNA for the CDR3: TGCAGCGTAGGACAGAACATGAACACTGAAGCTTTCTTT. This gives the protein CSVGQNMNTEAFF. The chain carries TRBV29-1 and TRBJ1-1; D perhaps matches TRBD1 (6 bases). The CDR3 length is 13 residues. V lost 6 bases, J lost 0 bases, and 11 bases lay in between. Germline lookup yields CDR1 SQVTM and CDR2 ANQGSEA.

There are many counts of this clonotype. This chain links TRBV9 with TRBJ1-1, with TRBD1 identical over 7 bases. V lost 0 bases to trimming and J lost 0 bases; unmatched junction nucleotides: 11. Per the germline V gene, CDR1 is SGDLS and CDR2 is YYNGEE. CDR3 length: 18 amino acids. CDR3 in DNA: TGTGCCAGCAGCGTAGGATCTGCGGGACAGCACATGAACACTGAAGCTTTCTTT. This gives the protein CASSVGSAGQHMNTEAFF.

The chain couples TRBV27 to TRBJ1-2, with D tentatively TRBD1 (5 bases). The CDR3 extends over 16 amino acids. Germline CDR1 reads MNHEY; CDR2 reads SMNVEV (reference sequence). V was pared by 1 base and J by 4 bases, with 16 bases between. The CDR3 protein is CASSLYPTGGPYGYTF. DNA for the CDR3: TGTGCCAGCAGTTTATACCCCACAGGCGGCCCCTATGGCTACACCTTC.

This clonotype was seen ten or more times. The gene calls are TRBV6-1 and TRBJ1-1; possibly TRBD1 for D (6 bases). Germline CDR1 and CDR2: MNHNS and SASEGT. The germline V and J ends were trimmed by 5 bases and 5 bases, with 24 bases remaining between them. The CDR3 is 17 residues long. Written as DNA, the CDR3 is TGTGCCAGCAGTACCCGGACAGTTCGATTCATTTCTACTGAAGCTTTCTTT. Its protein product is CASSTRTVRFISTEAFF.

On this clonotype: One end of the junction fails to match germline, which may point to a read error. The chain employs TRBV12-3 or TRBV12-4 and TRBJ2-4; possible D gene TRBD2, 6 bases. The length of the CDR3 is 17 residues. CDR3 protein: CASSLGARGIAKNIKYF. In DNA, the CDR3 is TGTGCCAGCAGTTTAGGTGCGCGGGGAATCGCCAAAAACATTAAGTACTTC.

Ten or more counts support this clonotype. This chain links TRBV2 with TRBJ2-2; D is perhaps TRBD1 (7 bases). This CDR3 comprises 14 residues. Trimming stripped 7 bases from V and 7 bases from J, with 16 bases between. The germline gives CDR1 SNHLY, CDR2 FYNNEI. The CDR3 DNA follows: TGTGCCAGCACTCCCGACAGGGAGGTCGGGGAGCTGTTTTTT. Amino acid sequence: CASTPDREVGELFF.

This clonotype was observed many times. This chain joins TRBV5-1 and TRBJ1-5, with no clear D. Germline loops: CDR1 SGHRS, CDR2 YFSETQ. The CDR3 is 13 residues long. V was pared by 1 base and J by 4 bases, with 6 bases between. In nucleotides, the CDR3 is TGCGCCAGCAGCTTGTCAGAAAATCAGCCCCAGCATTTT. Translated, it gives CASSLSENQPQHF.

CDR3 sequence: CASSLAPHGYTF. The CDR3 bases are TGTGCCAGCAGTTTAGCCCCCCATGGCTACACCTTC. This chain uses TRBV6-5 with TRBJ1-2, with D uncertain. Germline V gene data show CDR1 as MNHEY and CDR2 as SVGAGI. V was clipped by 4 bases and J by 6 bases, with 9 bases between them. This CDR3 comprises 12 residues.

The V and J genes are TRBV6-1 and TRBJ1-3; the D is unclear. V lost 6 bases, J lost 0 bases, and 9 bases lay in between. Germline V gene lookup returns CDR1 MNHNS and CDR2 SASEGT. The length of the CDR3 is 14 residues. The DNA for the CDR3 is TGTGCCAGCAGGGTGGACTACTCTGGAAACACCATATATTTT. It is translated as CASRVDYSGNTIYF.

Remarks on this clonotype: A much larger clone lies one base from this, so it may be a read error. The chain combines TRBV19 with TRBJ1-1, with D maybe TRBD1 (5 bases). The CDR3 covers 15 residues. The germline V gene encodes CDR1 LNHDA and CDR2 SQIVND (reference sequence). As DNA, the CDR3 is TGTGCCAGCCAGGGAAATCGAGTGGGGAACACTGAAGCTCTCTTT. It is translated as CASQGNRVGNTEALF.

V usage is TRBV20-1 and J usage is TRBJ2-5, with D unclear. The V end lost 1 base, the J end lost 1 base, and 10 bases lay between the germline ends. Germline V gene data show CDR1 as DFQATT and CDR2 as SNEGSKA (reference sequence). The length of the CDR3 is 14 residues. CDR3 in amino acids: CSARGRAPQETQYF. The CDR3 nucleotides are TGCAGTGCTAGAGGTCGGGCCCCCCAAGAGACCCAGTACTTC.